The 17 T cell receptor beta chains given below trace back to one sample, sequenced in a study of radiotherapy plus CTLA-4 blockade in lung cancer (dated by TCRdb to the late 2010s). Libraries came from the immunoSEQ multiplex PCR assay. TCRdb mirrors the immuneACCESS table, restricted to in-frame sequences. Some clones are absent from its copies; in checked studies, under half trace to an unresolved V gene, and the reason for the others is unknown. Here the sample has about 45,000 clones; around 76% occur a single time. Approximately 8.8% of the sample belongs to the ten largest clones. Specimen: peripheral blood, collected from a patient treated with radiotherapy plus ipilimumab. The source is a human donor with non-small cell lung cancer who had stable disease on radiotherapy plus ipilimumab.

This clone has a handful of counts. The V and J genes are TRBV11-2 and TRBJ2-2; 7 bases match TRBD1. J lost 0 bases, V lost 0 bases, and 4 bases had no gene match. This CDR3 is built from 17 residues. Germline CDR1 SGHAT, CDR2 FQNNGV. DNA of the CDR3: TGTGCCAGCAGCTTAGAGGTGACAGGGCCGAACACCGGGGAGCTGTTTTTT. Translated, it gives CASSLEVTGPNTGELFF.

The chain joins TRBV7-9 to TRBJ2-7, with a possible D match to TRBD1 (5 bases). The CDR3 spans 13 residues. From germline, CDR1 is SEHNR and CDR2 FQNEAQ (reference sequence). V lost 3 bases, J lost 5 bases, and 11 bases lay in between. Written as DNA, the CDR3 is TGTGCCAGCAGCTTTCTTGGGGCCAACGAGCAGTACGTC. Its translation is CASSFLGANEQYV.

The chain links TRBV5-6 to TRBJ2-1; 9 nucleotides match TRBD1. CDR3 length: 17 residues. Germline CDR1 is SGHDT and CDR2 is YYEEEE. J gave up 2 bases and V 2 bases, and 8 bases lay outside the gene matches. CDR3 sequence reads: CASSFLGQGLTYNEQFF. The CDR3 region has the DNA TGTGCCAGCAGCTTCCTGGGACAGGGTTTAACCTACAATGAGCAGTTCTTC. Full variable domain (rest looked up from reference TRBV5-6 and TRBJ2-1): DAGVTQSPTHLIKTRGQQVTLRCSPKSGHDTVSWYQQALGQGPQFIFQYYEEEERQRGNFPDRFSGHQFPNYSSELNVNALLLGDSALYLCASSFLGQGLTYNEQFFGPGTRLTVL.

The table lists this clone with a few counts. The chain links TRBV29-1 to TRBJ2-2, with 10 bases that match TRBD1. V was pared by 6 bases and J by 5 bases, with 12 bases of the junction left unmatched. The germline V gene has CDR1 SQVTM and CDR2 ANQGSEA. The CDR3 is 16 residues long. CDR3 bases: TGCAGCGTCGCGCCGGGACAGGGGATTGGAACCGGGGAGCTGTTTTTT. It translates to CSVAPGQGIGTGELFF.

The chain combines TRBV13 with TRBJ1-1; D unclear. This CDR3 has 13 residues. V was cut by 5 bases and J by 8 bases, with 15 bases left in between. CDR1 PRHDT and CDR2 FYEKMQ come from the germline V gene (reference sequence). CDR3 sequence reads: CASSVRIPGEAFF. The CDR3 DNA follows: TGTGCCAGCAGCGTTCGAATACCAGGAGAAGCTTTCTTT.

This chain connects TRBV5-1 to TRBJ2-6, with D possibly being TRBD2 (5 bases). CDR1 is SGHRS, CDR2 YFSETQ, per germline. The germline V and J ends were trimmed by 0 bases and 0 bases, with 13 bases remaining between them. This CDR3 comprises 18 residues. CDR3 in amino acids: CASSLVSGILSGANVLTF. Written as DNA, the CDR3 is TGCGCCAGCAGCTTGGTTTCGGGGATTCTCTCTGGGGCCAACGTCCTGACTTTC.

The rearrangement uses TRBV27 and TRBJ1-4; D may be TRBD1 (5 bases). Germline CDR1 is MNHEY and CDR2 is SMNVEV (reference sequence). This CDR3 has 14 amino acids. Trimming pared 7 bases from V and 5 bases from J, leaving 14 bases between. The CDR3 coding sequence is TGTGCCAGCACCCCGAGGGCAGGGAATGAAAAACTGTTTTTT. It translates to CASTPRAGNEKLFF.

The chain carries TRBV2 and TRBJ1-2; D is unclear. CDR1 and CDR2 from the germline V gene are SNHLY and FYNNEI. This CDR3 is built from 13 residues. V was pared by 2 bases and J by 4 bases, with 8 bases between. The CDR3 loop is CASSEREGYGYTF. The CDR3 bases are TGTGCCAGCAGTGAAAGGGAAGGCTATGGCTACACCTTC.

The CDR3 region is CATTERGGPPNSPLHF. The CDR3 DNA reads as TGTGCCACCACGGAGAGGGGGGGGCCCCCTAACTCACCCCTCCACTTT. J is TRBJ1-6 and V is TRBV19; tentatively, D is TRBD1 (6 bases). This CDR3 is 16 amino acids long. V was clipped by 10 bases and J by 10 bases, with 26 bases between them. Germline loops: CDR1 LNHDA, CDR2 SQIVND (reference sequence).

This clone turned up a few times. The chain links TRBV6-1 to TRBJ2-1; TRBD1 matches 11 bases. The CDR3 runs to 15 residues. V shed 6 bases and J 3 bases; nucleotides not matched to a gene: 4. The germline V gene has CDR1 MNHNS and CDR2 SASEGT. CDR3 sequence reads: CASREGQGDYNEQFF. The CDR3 nucleotides read TGTGCCAGCAGGGAGGGACAGGGGGACTACAATGAGCAGTTCTTC.

The rearrangement links TRBV9 to TRBJ2-3, with TRBD1 matching over 10 bases. V was clipped by 2 bases and J by 4 bases; unmatched bases: 7. The CDR3 runs 16 residues. Per the germline V gene, CDR1 is SGDLS and CDR2 is YYNGEE. This chain's CDR3 is CASSVRDRGLADTQYF. CDR3 sequence (DNA): TGTGCCAGCAGCGTCCGGGACAGGGGATTAGCAGATACGCAGTATTTT.

This clone was seen a few times. CDR3 residues: CASSLTVTGEKLFF. CDR3 sequence (DNA): TGTGCCAGCAGTCTGACGGTGACTGGTGAAAAACTGTTTTTT. This rearrangement joins TRBV27 to TRBJ1-4; D is undetermined. The CDR3 length is 14 residues. The ends were cut back, 5 bases at V and 7 bases at J, with 14 bases in the middle. Germline loops: CDR1 MNHEY, CDR2 SMNVEV (reference sequence).

The chain uses TRBV11-2 and TRBJ1-5, with 8 bases aligning to TRBD1. Trimming took 2 bases from V and 0 from J; bases not matched to a gene: 9. CDR1 and CDR2 (germline): SGHAT, FQNNGV. CDR3 size: 18 residues. The CDR3, as DNA: TGTGCCAGCAGCTTAAGATCCGGGACAGGATATAGCAATCAGCCCCAGCATTTT. It yields the protein CASSLRSGTGYSNQPQHF.

The CDR3 is CASSEAPPSRGKGKKLFF. The CDR3 bases are TGCGCCAGCAGTGAGGCCCCTCCCAGCAGGGGGAAGGGGAAAAAACTGTTTTTT. This chain uses TRBV10-2 with TRBJ1-4, with 7 positions matching TRBD1. The CDR3 consists of 18 residues. V shed 2 bases, J shed 9 bases, and the junction held 18 bases outside the gene matches. In germline, CDR1 is WSHSY, CDR2 SAAADI.

This chain links TRBV28 with TRBJ2-3; D remains unclear. CDR1 MDHEN and CDR2 SYDVKM come from the germline V gene. This CDR3 has 14 residues. The V and J ends lost 8 bases and 2 bases respectively, with 14 bases between them. As DNA, the CDR3 is TGTGCCAGCCAGACTGCTCTCAACACAGATACGCAGTATTTT. It translates to CASQTALNTDTQYF.

The V call is TRBV19, the J call TRBJ1-5; 8 nucleotides line up with TRBD1. The J segment lost 7 bases and the V segment lost 7 bases, leaving 9 bases of the junction unmatched. This CDR3 comprises 14 residues. CDR1 is LNHDA, CDR2 SQIVND, per germline (reference sequence). The CDR3 spells CASMGQGASQPQHF. DNA for the CDR3: TGTGCCAGTATGGGGCAGGGGGCCTCACAGCCCCAGCATTTT.

The V call is TRBV10-2, the J call TRBJ1-5; a possible D gene is TRBD1 (5 bases). In germline, CDR1 is WSHSY, CDR2 SAAADI. CDR3 size: 16 residues. With 7 bases removed from V and 0 bases from J, the gap between germline ends came to 16 bases. The CDR3 spells CASTDGGASSNQPQHF. The CDR3 nucleotides read TGCGCCAGCACCGATGGTGGGGCCTCTAGCAATCAGCCCCAGCATTTT.